This TCR beta chain was sequenced during a study of identical twins. Findings of the study overall: Out-of-frame TCR alpha sharing in monozygotic twins exceeded recombination model predictions. Abundant cord blood beta clonotypes carried fewer insertions; memory repertoires showed none. In beta out-of-frame sequences, the excess sharing between twins was weaker.

Per the germline V gene, CDR1 is LGHNA and CDR2 is YNFKEQ. Trimming cost V 4 bases and J 6 bases, with 12 bases left between them. The CDR3 spans 14 residues. Through template switching, a universal primer site was introduced, and the cDNA contained unique molecular identifiers. TCRdb called the 5' RACE reads again in MiXCR, with one record for every CDR3 protein. The sample has under 900,000 distinct CDR3 sequences, 9% to 15% seen once; the top ten hold 1.5% to 2%. This clonotype has more than one count but fewer than ten. Its antigen remains unidentified. A further study also used this sample, focusing on yellow fever vaccine responses in identical twins.

The chain recombines TRBV4-2 with TRBJ2-2; possible D gene TRBD2, 6 bases. Input material: PBMCs. This TCR was recovered from a woman under 30 in good health. This chain's CDR3 is CASSRDLASGELFF. The CDR3, as DNA: TGTGCCAGCAGCCGCGATCTAGCGTCCGGGGAGCTGTTTTTT.